The clone carrying this T cell receptor (beta chain) has just one count. Antigen specificity is unknown. The donors were part of the validation cohort, which consisted of over a hundred subjects and was separate from the first cohort of about 720 subjects. Trimming removed 4 bases from V and 6 bases from J; junction bases left unmatched: 2. The CDR3 contains 14 residues. Germline-derived CDR1 and CDR2 are SGDLS and YYNGEE. Sequenced by immunoSEQ multiplex PCR; TCRdb stores in-frame clones only, minus some. The sample lists about 130,000 clones, nearly 90% occurring once. This specimen belongs to a study of cytomegalovirus exposure and HLA in healthy donors. Findings and limits, study-wide: Cytomegalovirus status was reportedly diagnosed by the classifier with high specificity and sensitivity.

The sequence came from a woman aged 18-29 years in good health and CMV-seronegative. The chain joins TRBV9 to TRBJ2-2, with 11 bases lining up with TRBD1. Material: PBMCs. The DNA for the CDR3 is TGTGCCAGCAGCCCGGGACAGGGGGCCGGGGAGCTGTTTTTT. Translation gives CASSPGQGAGELFF.